This T cell receptor beta chain was observed in a study of blood T cell repertoires in COVID-19. Across the whole study: From T cells, B-cell-depleted T cells, or PBMCs came the material, which was cDNA or gDNA.

The repertoire was sequenced with immunoSEQ multiplex PCR; TCRdb's copy has only in-frame clones and lacks some. The repertoire holds roughly 100,000 clones, about 91% seen once, with around 4% in the top ten. This clonotype originated in a man between 18 and 35 years old with acute or convalescent COVID-19. Material for sequencing was peripheral blood.

CDR3 region: CASSQVRTSGRIWGYNEQFF. The CDR3 nucleotides are TGTGCCAGCAGCCAAGTACGGACTAGCGGGAGAATCTGGGGCTACAATGAGCAGTTCTTC. This chain joins TRBV3-1 (or the pseudogene TRBV3-2) and TRBJ2-1, with 13 positions matching TRBD2. Germline loops: CDR1 LGHDT, CDR2 YNNKEL (reference sequence). V lost 1 base and J lost 3; bases outside the gene matches: 12. The CDR3 spans 20 residues.